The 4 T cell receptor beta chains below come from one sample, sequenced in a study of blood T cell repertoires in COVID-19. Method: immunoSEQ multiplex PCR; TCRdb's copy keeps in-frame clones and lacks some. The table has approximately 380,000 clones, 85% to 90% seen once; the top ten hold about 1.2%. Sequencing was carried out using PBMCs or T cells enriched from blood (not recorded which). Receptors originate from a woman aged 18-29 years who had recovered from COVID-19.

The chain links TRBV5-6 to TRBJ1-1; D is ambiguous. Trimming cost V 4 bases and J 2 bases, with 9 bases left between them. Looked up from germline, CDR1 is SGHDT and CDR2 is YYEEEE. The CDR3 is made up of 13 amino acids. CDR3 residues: CASSATRNTEAFF. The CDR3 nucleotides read TGTGCCAGCAGCGCGACACGTAACACTGAAGCTTTCTTT.

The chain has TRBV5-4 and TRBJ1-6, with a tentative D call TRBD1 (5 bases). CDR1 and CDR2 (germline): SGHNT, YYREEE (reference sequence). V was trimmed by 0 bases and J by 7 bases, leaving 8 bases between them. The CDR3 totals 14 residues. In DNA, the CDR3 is TGTGCCAGCAGCTTGGAACAGGCAAATTCACCCCTCCACTTT. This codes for CASSLEQANSPLHF.

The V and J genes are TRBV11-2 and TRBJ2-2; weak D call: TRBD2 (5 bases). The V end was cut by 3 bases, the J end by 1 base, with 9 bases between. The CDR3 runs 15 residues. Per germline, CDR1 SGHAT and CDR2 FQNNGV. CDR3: CASSFGLMNTGELFF. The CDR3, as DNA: TGTGCCAGCAGCTTTGGACTGATGAACACCGGGGAGCTGTTTTTT.

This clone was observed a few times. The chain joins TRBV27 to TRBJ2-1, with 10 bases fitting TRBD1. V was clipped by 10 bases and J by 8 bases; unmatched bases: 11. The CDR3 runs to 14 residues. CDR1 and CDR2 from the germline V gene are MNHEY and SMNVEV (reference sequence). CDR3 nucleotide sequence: TGTGCCACCCAGGACAGGGGGTTCGGAGATGAGCAGTTCTTC. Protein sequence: CATQDRGFGDEQFF.